Each of the 27 T cell receptor beta chains below was sequenced from the same sample in a study of cytomegalovirus exposure and HLA in healthy donors. Repertoires were generated with immunoSEQ multiplex PCR, while TCRdb's copy carries only in-frame clones and drops some. Of hundreds of thousands of clones listed, roughly 89% were seen once; the top ten hold 0.65% to 0.95%. Sequencing input: PBMCs. The receptor source for this set is a woman between 18 and 30 years old in good health and CMV-seronegative.

In its sample, this clone was seen a few times. The rearrangement uses TRBV28 and TRBJ1-2; D is unclear. Per the germline V gene, CDR1 is MDHEN and CDR2 is SYDVKM. This CDR3 region has 16 residues. V shed 2 bases and J shed 2 bases, with 15 bases lying between them. CDR3 sequence (DNA): TGTGCCAGCAGTTTAGTGAAGTCTCACTTCAACTATGGCTACACCTTC. Amino acids: CASSLVKSHFNYGYTF.

V usage is TRBV2 and J usage is TRBJ2-3, with a possible D match to TRBD1 (6 bases). Trimming took 6 bases from V and 1 from J, leaving 14 bases between them. The CDR3 totals 15 residues. The germline V gene encodes CDR1 SNHLY and CDR2 FYNNEI. The CDR3 spells CASRPNRAGTDTQYF. CDR3 DNA sequence: TGTGCCAGCAGGCCAAACAGGGCTGGCACAGATACGCAGTATTTT.

The rearrangement links TRBV4-1 to TRBJ1-4, with D perhaps matching TRBD1 (6 bases). V was pared by 5 bases and J by 7 bases, with 20 bases between. Germline loops: CDR1 MGHRA, CDR2 YSYEKL. The CDR3 runs to 16 residues. The CDR3 spells CASSTGQGPTGEKLFF. The CDR3 coding sequence is TGCGCCAGCAGCACGGGGCAGGGGCCCACCGGTGAAAAACTGTTTTTT.

The chain employs TRBV5-3 and TRBJ2-3; 7 bases are shared with TRBD1. TRBV5-3 is filed as an ORF, its function uncertain. J gave up 9 bases and V 0 bases, and 10 bases lay outside the gene matches. The CDR3 is 15 amino acids. CDR3 bases: TGTGCCAGAAGCTTGGCCCCAGTGGGACAGATAACGCAGTATTTT. Its translation: CARSLAPVGQITQYF.

This chain connects TRBV18 to TRBJ2-7, with TRBD1 matching 7 bases. The CDR3 covers 14 residues. V lost 6 bases and J lost 2; bases outside the gene matches: 7. Germline values: CDR1 KGHSH, CDR2 LQKENI. The CDR3 DNA reads as TGTGCCAGCTCGTTAAAAAGGGGGCCCTACGAGCAGTACTTC. Translating gives CASSLKRGPYEQYF. The full variable domain, in which reference TRBV18 and TRBJ2-7 provide the parts outside the CDR3, is NAGVMQNPRHLVRRRGQEARLRCSPMKGHSHVYWYRQLPEEGLKFMVYLQKENIIDESGMPKERFSAEFPKEGPSILRIQQVVRGDSAAYFCASSLKRGPYEQYFGPGTRLTVT.

The chain employs TRBV27 and TRBJ2-7; TRBD2 agrees at 10 bases. Germline trimming cut 6 bases from V and 3 bases from J; bases unmatched to any gene: 8. CDR1 and CDR2 (germline): MNHEY, SMNVEV (reference sequence). There are 15 residues in the CDR3. The CDR3 loop is CASSPLAGAHYEQYF. CDR3 sequence (DNA): TGTGCCAGCAGCCCCCTAGCGGGGGCCCACTACGAGCAGTACTTC.

The rearrangement uses TRBV7-9 and TRBJ1-2, with D perhaps matching TRBD1 (5 bases). The CDR3 is made up of 16 amino acids. V lost 1 base and J lost 2, with 14 bases in between. Looked up from germline, CDR1 is SEHNR and CDR2 is FQNEAQ (reference sequence). The CDR3 is CASSLGGGAANYGYTF. The CDR3 DNA sequence: TGTGCCAGCAGCTTAGGGGGCGGGGCCGCCAACTATGGCTACACCTTC.

This sequence joins TRBV5-1 and TRBJ2-1, with TRBD2 matching 11 bases. J lost 9 bases, V lost 4 bases, and 9 bases had no gene match. The CDR3 runs to 15 residues. The V gene's germline CDR1 is SGHRS and CDR2 YFSETQ. The CDR3 loop reads CASSPSSGGLIEQFF. As DNA, the CDR3 is TGCGCCAGCAGCCCTTCTAGCGGGGGGCTTATTGAGCAGTTCTTC.

The chain uses TRBV29-1 and TRBJ2-5; possibly TRBD2 for D (5 bases). Germline V CDR1 and CDR2: SQVTM, ANQGSEA. This CDR3 is 10 amino acids long. V gave up 6 bases and J gave up 3 bases, with 5 bases separating them. The DNA of the CDR3 is TGCAGCGTCGGGGAAGAGACCCAGTACTTC. Its protein is CSVGEETQYF.

The V and J genes are TRBV6-6 and TRBJ2-7, with TRBD1 identical over 10 bases. Per the germline V gene, CDR1 is MNHNY and CDR2 is SVGAGI (reference sequence). This CDR3 comprises 12 residues. J was trimmed by 6 bases and V by 6 bases; bases with no gene match: 2. The CDR3 DNA is TGTGCCAGCAGCCGGGACAGGGGCGAGCAGTACTTC. Residues: CASSRDRGEQYF.

The rearrangement joins TRBV6-1 to TRBJ2-1; 8 bases map to TRBD2. This CDR3 is 16 amino acids long. V shed 3 bases and J 7 bases; nucleotides not matched to a gene: 11. Germline CDR1 reads MNHNS; CDR2 reads SASEGT. The CDR3 bases are TGTGCCAGCAGTGATGGGCCGGGAGGGCCAGCGAATGAGCAGTTCTTC. Its translation: CASSDGPGGPANEQFF.

J is TRBJ2-1 and V is TRBV27; the match to TRBD1 covers 10 bases. Looked up from germline, CDR1 is MNHEY and CDR2 is SMNVEV (reference sequence). This CDR3 is 16 amino acids long. V lost 0 bases to trimming and J lost 10 bases; unmatched junction nucleotides: 9. The CDR3 protein is CASSLSLGTGEREQFF. In DNA, the CDR3 is TGTGCCAGCAGTTTATCCCTCGGGACAGGGGAGCGAGAGCAGTTCTTC.

V is TRBV4-1 and J is TRBJ2-1; D not resolved. This CDR3 has 13 amino acids. Germline loops: CDR1 MGHRA, CDR2 YSYEKL. The V end was cut by 4 bases, the J end by 0 bases, with 4 bases between. The CDR3 protein is CASSPGSYNEQFF. CDR3 bases: TGCGCCAGCAGCCCAGGCTCCTACAATGAGCAGTTCTTC.

This clone was detected once. The chain uses TRBV30 and TRBJ2-2; weak D call: TRBD2 (6 bases). Germline lookup yields CDR1 GTSNPN and CDR2 SVGIG (reference sequence). Trimming stripped 3 bases from V and 3 bases from J, with 11 bases between. The CDR3 runs to 14 residues. CDR3 loop: CAWRREADTGELFF. In DNA form, the CDR3 reads TGTGCCTGGAGAAGGGAGGCTGACACCGGGGAGCTGTTTTTT.

V and J are TRBV28 and TRBJ2-5; TRBD1 matches at 7 bases. Germline V gene data show CDR1 as MDHEN and CDR2 as SYDVKM. This CDR3 has 17 amino acids. Unmatched junction bases numbered 13, after V lost 1 base and J lost 5 bases. The CDR3 protein is CASSLYPWQGEEETQYF. CDR3 DNA: TGTGCCAGCAGTTTATACCCGTGGCAGGGGGAAGAGGAGACCCAGTACTTC.

The genes are TRBV6-4 and TRBJ1-5; maybe TRBD1 (6 bases). The germline V gene has CDR1 MRHNA and CDR2 SNTAGT. Trimming took off 3 bases at V and 4 bases at J, with 19 bases between the two ends. This CDR3 has 17 amino acids. CDR3 loop: CASSELLTGTRNQPQHF. CDR3 nucleotides: TGTGCCAGCAGTGAATTGTTAACCGGGACAAGGAATCAGCCCCAGCATTTT.

This chain links TRBV5-4 with TRBJ2-1, with TRBD1 matching 8 bases. The J segment lost 0 bases and the V segment lost 4 bases, leaving 3 bases of the junction unmatched. The CDR3 runs to 15 residues. CDR1 is SGHNT and CDR2 is YYREEE in the germline V gene (reference sequence). The CDR3 here is CASSRTGTSYNEQFF. DNA for the CDR3: TGTGCCAGCAGCCGGACAGGGACCTCCTACAATGAGCAGTTCTTC.

This clone was picked up one time. The chain employs TRBV27 and TRBJ2-1; D is perhaps TRBD2 (5 bases). Per germline, CDR1 MNHEY and CDR2 SMNVEV (reference sequence). This CDR3 spans 15 amino acids. The germline V and J ends were trimmed by 3 bases and 9 bases, with 18 bases remaining between them. The CDR3 region is CASSLYREDQVEQFF. CDR3 in DNA: TGTGCCAGCAGTTTGTACCGGGAAGACCAGGTTGAGCAGTTCTTC.

The rearrangement uses TRBV5-4 and TRBJ1-2; the D is unclear. The germline V and J ends were trimmed by 0 bases and 4 bases, with 10 bases remaining between them. This CDR3 spans 14 amino acids. Germline CDR1 reads SGHNT; CDR2 reads YYREEE (reference sequence). CDR3 in DNA: TGTGCCAGCAGCTTGGTCGGTGATCCCTATGGCTACACCTTC. The encoded protein is CASSLVGDPYGYTF.

The gene calls are TRBV7-2 and TRBJ2-7; 8 nucleotides agree with TRBD1. The CDR3 contains 14 residues. J gave up 5 bases and V 3 bases, and 6 bases lay outside the gene matches. In germline, CDR1 is SGHTA, CDR2 FQGNSA. This CDR3 is CASSFGVTGDEQYF. The CDR3 bases are TGTGCCAGCAGCTTTGGGGTGACAGGGGACGAGCAGTACTTC.

CDR3 sequence (DNA): TGCGCCAGCAGCCCTCCCCTCCTGAATGAGCAGTTCTTC. Its translation is CASSPPLLNEQFF. The J gene is TRBJ2-1, the V gene TRBV4-1; no definite D call. Trimming took off 4 bases at V and 7 bases at J, with 11 bases between the two ends. The CDR3 has 13 amino acids. Germline values: CDR1 MGHRA, CDR2 YSYEKL.

The rearrangement uses TRBV5-1 and TRBJ1-1, with 7 bases identical to TRBD1. Trimming cost V 9 bases and J 1 base; bases outside gene matches: 6. CDR1 is SGHRS and CDR2 is YFSETQ in the germline V gene. CDR3 length equals 13 residues. CDR3 sequence (DNA): TGCGCCACCCGACAGGGCCCGAACACTGAAGCTTTCTTT. This translates into CATRQGPNTEAFF.

To note about this clone: Germline is not matched at one junction end, which may reflect a read error. The chain combines TRBV5-4 with TRBJ1-2, with TRBD1 as a possible D gene (5 bases). The CDR3 runs to 13 residues. Germline V CDR1 and CDR2: SGHNT, YYREEE (reference sequence). In nucleotides, the CDR3 is TGTGCCAGCAGCTCGGACATAAACTTTGGCTACACCTTC. It encodes CASSSDINFGYTF.

This clone was observed a few times. Other DNA sequences from this sample encode an identical CDR3 as well. The V call is TRBV5-1, the J call TRBJ1-1, with D maybe TRBD1 (5 bases). This CDR3 contains 14 residues. Germline V CDR1 and CDR2: SGHRS, YFSETQ. Trimming pared 0 bases from V and 4 bases from J, leaving 10 bases between. This chain's CDR3 is CASSLGQGGTEAFF. The CDR3 DNA follows: TGCGCCAGCAGCTTGGGGCAGGGAGGCACTGAAGCTTTCTTT.

The gene calls are TRBV5-1 and TRBJ2-7; TRBD1 aligns across 9 bases. This CDR3 is 14 amino acids long. Germline CDR1 SGHRS, CDR2 YFSETQ. The V gene end was trimmed by 0 bases and the J gene end by 6 bases; junction bases not matched to a gene: 4. Here the CDR3 reads CASSLGGQGSEQYF. The CDR3 nucleotides read TGCGCCAGCAGCTTGGGGGGACAGGGATCCGAGCAGTACTTC. Filled out from reference TRBV5-1 and TRBJ2-7, the complete variable domain reads KAGVTQTPRYLIKTRGQQVTLSCSPISGHRSVSWYQQTPGQGLQFLFEYFSETQRNKGNFPGRFSGRQFSNSRSEMNVSTLELGDSALYLCASSLGGQGSEQYFGPGTRLTVT.

The V call is TRBV9, the J call TRBJ1-3; no clear D gene. V shed 0 bases and J shed 1 base, with 5 bases lying between them. This CDR3 has 14 amino acids. Germline CDR1 SGDLS, CDR2 YYNGEE. The CDR3 region has the DNA TGTGCCAGCAGCGTAGGAGTTTCTGGAAACACCATATATTTT. Translating gives CASSVGVSGNTIYF.

This clone was found a few times. Other nucleotide sequences in the sample specify the same CDR3. V is TRBV5-4 and J is TRBJ1-6; D is undetermined. V lost 0 bases to trimming and J lost 3 bases, with 10 bases between them. CDR3 size: 16 residues. CDR1 is SGHNT and CDR2 is YYREEE in the germline V gene (reference sequence). CDR3 in amino acids: CASSLGGSSYNSPLHF. For the CDR3, the DNA is TGTGCCAGCAGCTTGGGAGGGTCAAGCTATAATTCACCCCTCCACTTT. The complete variable domain, with remaining parts taken from reference TRBV5-4 and TRBJ1-6, reads ETGVTQSPTHLIKTRGQQVTLRCSSQSGHNTVSWYQQALGQGPQFIFQYYREEENGRGNFPPRFSGLQFPNYSSELNVNALELDDSALYLCASSLGGSSYNSPLHFGNGTRLTVT.